The 20 T cell receptor beta chains listed next were all sequenced from one sample in a study of blood T cell repertoires in COVID-19. Assay used: immunoSEQ multiplex PCR; TCRdb lists only in-frame clones, some missing. Of approximately 330,000 clones listed, almost 90% are singletons. Sequencing used peripheral blood. Every receptor here comes from a middle-aged woman with COVID-19, enrolled during active disease.

This clone is a singleton in its sample. This chain joins TRBV30 and TRBJ1-1; possible D gene TRBD1, 6 bases. CDR1 and CDR2 from the germline V gene are GTSNPN and SVGIG (reference sequence). Trimming cost V 3 bases and J 3 bases, with 11 bases left between them. The CDR3 totals 13 residues. The CDR3 coding sequence is TGTGCCTGGAGCGCTCAGGGGCACACTGAAGCTTTCTTT. It yields the protein CAWSAQGHTEAFF. Using reference TRBV30 and TRBJ1-1 for the parts outside the CDR3, the full variable domain is SQTIHQWPATLVQPVGSPLSLECTVEGTSNPNLYWYRQAAGRGLQLLFYSVGIGQISSEVPQNLSASRPQDRQFILSSKKLLLSDSGFYLCAWSAQGHTEAFFGQGTRLTVV.

The rearrangement joins TRBV5-6 to TRBJ2-7; D is undetermined. Trimming took off 3 bases at V and 4 bases at J, with 17 bases between the two ends. CDR1 SGHDT and CDR2 YYEEEE come from the germline V gene. The CDR3 loop spans 15 amino acids. The CDR3 sequence: CASSSVDGVAYEQYF. The CDR3 DNA follows: TGTGCCAGCAGCTCGGTCGACGGAGTCGCATACGAGCAGTACTTC.

The chain is built from TRBV5-8 and TRBJ1-1; D uncertain. The CDR3 has 16 residues. The V end lost 2 bases, the J end lost 2 bases, and 16 bases lay between the germline ends. Per germline, CDR1 SGHTS and CDR2 YDEGEE. The DNA of the CDR3 is TGTGCCAGCAGCTTTGAGGGTTCTGTCCGTAACACTGAAGCTTTCTTT. Amino acids: CASSFEGSVRNTEAFF.

The J gene is TRBJ2-7, the V gene TRBV19; 7 nucleotides agree with TRBD1. With 4 bases clipped from V and 2 bases from J, the junction kept 8 bases outside the gene matches. CDR3 length equals 15 residues. Germline loops: CDR1 LNHDA, CDR2 SQIVND (reference sequence). Here the CDR3 DNA reads TGTGCCAGTAGTACGGGACAGCCTCCAACCTACGAGCAGTACTTC. It yields the protein CASSTGQPPTYEQYF.

V gene TRBV19 combines with J gene TRBJ1-2; D is unclear. V lost 1 base and J 4 bases, leaving 16 bases between the germline ends. Germline values: CDR1 LNHDA, CDR2 SQIVND (reference sequence). The CDR3 has 16 amino acids. CDR3 coding DNA: TGTGCCAGTAGTATAGCCGGGAATCGGGGTTCCTATGGCTACACCTTC. Translated: CASSIAGNRGSYGYTF.

This chain links TRBV19 with TRBJ2-7; D call uncertain. In germline, CDR1 is LNHDA, CDR2 SQIVND (reference sequence). V lost 3 bases, J lost 1 base, and 10 bases lay in between. This CDR3 has 14 amino acids. CDR3: CASSISAESYEQYF. The DNA for the CDR3 is TGTGCCAGTAGTATTTCGGCGGAATCCTACGAGCAGTACTTC.

As DNA, the CDR3 is TGTGCCAGCAGTTTTGCAGGGGCTGGGGCCAACGTCCTGACTTTC. This encodes CASSFAGAGANVLTF. This chain joins TRBV28 and TRBJ2-6; D perhaps matches TRBD1 (6 bases). Germline V CDR1 and CDR2: MDHEN, SYDVKM. This CDR3 region has 15 residues. The V end lost 3 bases, the J end lost 2 bases, and 8 bases lay between the germline ends.

About this clone: At the DNA level, this CDR3 is encoded by other sequences in the same sample as well. The chain employs TRBV28 and TRBJ2-7, with D hard to call. There are 13 residues in the CDR3. Deletions cut 3 bases from V and 3 bases from J, with 9 bases between. Per the germline V gene, CDR1 is MDHEN and CDR2 is SYDVKM. DNA for the CDR3: TGTGCCAGCAGTTTGGGCAGAGTCTACGAGCAGTACTTC. The encoded protein is CASSLGRVYEQYF.

This chain connects TRBV6-5 to TRBJ2-1; TRBD2 is a possible D gene (6 bases). Germline V gene sequence: CDR1 MNHEY, CDR2 SVGAGI. The CDR3 has 14 amino acids. V was clipped by 6 bases and J by 5 bases, with 14 bases between them. CDR3 sequence: CASSLSGDDNEQFF. DNA for the CDR3: TGTGCCAGCAGCCTCTCGGGAGACGACAATGAGCAGTTCTTC.

The V and J genes are TRBV5-6 and TRBJ2-2; the D is unclear. The CDR3 is 16 amino acids. V dropped 3 bases and J dropped 5 bases, with 17 bases sitting between them. Per the germline V gene, CDR1 is SGHDT and CDR2 is YYEEEE. The CDR3 reads CASSYQARILTGELFF. In DNA form, the CDR3 reads TGTGCCAGCAGCTATCAAGCGAGGATTTTGACCGGGGAGCTGTTTTTT. Full variable domain (rest looked up from reference TRBV5-6 and TRBJ2-2): DAGVTQSPTHLIKTRGQQVTLRCSPKSGHDTVSWYQQALGQGPQFIFQYYEEEERQRGNFPDRFSGHQFPNYSSELNVNALLLGDSALYLCASSYQARILTGELFFGEGSRLTVL.

V gene TRBV5-1 combines with J gene TRBJ2-3; 7 nucleotides match TRBD2. Losses at the gene ends were 0 bases for V and 5 bases for J; bases not matched to a gene: 9. The CDR3 extends over 16 amino acids. Germline assignment: CDR1 SGHRS and CDR2 YFSETQ. The CDR3 here is CASSLGDSGPGDTQYF. For the CDR3, the DNA is TGCGCCAGCAGCTTGGGTGATAGCGGGCCAGGAGATACGCAGTATTTT. Using reference TRBV5-1 and TRBJ2-3 for the parts outside the CDR3, the full variable domain is KAGVTQTPRYLIKTRGQQVTLSCSPISGHRSVSWYQQTPGQGLQFLFEYFSETQRNKGNFPGRFSGRQFSNSRSEMNVSTLELGDSALYLCASSLGDSGPGDTQYFGPGTRLTVL.

V gene TRBV7-9 combines with J gene TRBJ1-1; D uncertain. Germline-derived CDR1 and CDR2 are SEHNR and FQNEAQ (reference sequence). The V end lost 3 bases, the J end lost 0 bases, and 5 bases lay between the germline ends. The CDR3 runs to 13 residues. CDR3 sequence: CASSFDMNTEAFF. The CDR3 nucleotides are TGTGCCAGCAGCTTCGACATGAACACTGAAGCTTTCTTT.

The chain recombines TRBV19 with TRBJ2-4, with 9 bases fitting TRBD2. CDR3 length: 16 residues. V lost 5 bases and J lost 4; bases outside the gene matches: 9. CDR1 LNHDA and CDR2 SQIVND come from the germline V gene (reference sequence). The CDR3 is CASSFWSGRTKNIQYF. The CDR3 DNA sequence: TGTGCCAGTAGTTTTTGGAGCGGGAGGACAAAAAACATTCAGTACTTC. The variable domain in full, with the rest retrieved from reference TRBV19 and TRBJ2-4, is DGGITQSPKYLFRKEGQNVTLSCEQNLNHDAMYWYRQDPGQGLRLIYYSQIVNDFQKGDIAEGYSVSREKKESFPLTVTSAQKNPTAFYLCASSFWSGRTKNIQYFGAGTRLSVL.

V usage is TRBV2 and J usage is TRBJ2-3, with D possibly being TRBD2 (5 bases). Germline CDR1 SNHLY, CDR2 FYNNEI. The CDR3 loop spans 13 amino acids. V was clipped by 5 bases and J by 6 bases, with 12 bases between them. The CDR3 region has the DNA TGTGCCAGCAGTATGAGAGGGTCCGATACGCAGTATTTT. Its protein product is CASSMRGSDTQYF.

The genes are TRBV28 and TRBJ2-7; the match to TRBD1 covers 11 bases. This CDR3 is 16 amino acids long. V shed 6 bases, J shed 1 base, and the junction held 8 bases outside the gene matches. Germline values: CDR1 MDHEN, CDR2 SYDVKM. The CDR3 reads CASSGQGAIHSYEQYF. DNA of the CDR3: TGTGCCAGCAGCGGACAGGGGGCCATCCATTCCTACGAGCAGTACTTC.

The chain has TRBV2 and TRBJ2-3, with TRBD1 matching over 7 bases. Germline CDR1 and CDR2: SNHLY and FYNNEI. Trimming cost V 10 bases and J 1 base; bases outside gene matches: 8. There are 14 residues in the CDR3. CDR3 sequence reads: CAILQGFGTDTQYF. In DNA, the CDR3 is TGTGCCATCCTACAGGGGTTCGGCACAGATACGCAGTATTTT.

J is TRBJ1-4 and V is TRBV2; no clear D gene. Germline V gives CDR1 SNHLY, CDR2 FYNNEI. This CDR3 comprises 14 residues. Trimming left V 5 bases short and J 4 bases short, with 11 bases between. CDR3: CASSRGFLNEKLFF. CDR3 coding DNA: TGTGCCAGCAGTAGAGGGTTTCTTAATGAAAAACTGTTTTTT.

This clone was observed a single time. This rearrangement joins TRBV6-2 or TRBV6-3 to TRBJ1-2; the D gene is possibly TRBD1 (6 bases). This CDR3 is built from 13 residues. Germline values: CDR1 MNHEY, CDR2 SVGEGT. V lost 5 bases to trimming and J lost 4 bases, with 11 bases between them. In DNA form, the CDR3 reads TGTGCCAGCAGTGGCCAGGGGATCTATGGCTACACCTTC. Encoded protein: CASSGQGIYGYTF.

A few counts support this clone. The V and J genes are TRBV6-6 and TRBJ1-5; possibly TRBD1 for D (6 bases). The CDR3 consists of 15 residues. The germline V gene encodes CDR1 MNHNY and CDR2 SVGAGI (reference sequence). The germline V and J ends were trimmed by 6 bases and 1 base, with 13 bases remaining between them. For the CDR3, the DNA is TGTGCCAGCAGCCTACAGGGTGGGAGCAATCAGCCCCAGCATTTT. This sequence encodes CASSLQGGSNQPQHF.

This clone came up many times. The chain has TRBV27 and TRBJ1-4; the D gene is possibly TRBD1 (5 bases). Per the germline V gene, CDR1 is MNHEY and CDR2 is SMNVEV (reference sequence). The CDR3 spans 12 residues. V was pared by 2 bases and J by 12 bases, with 10 bases between. The CDR3 sequence: CASSLEGGELFF. CDR3 nucleotides: TGTGCCAGCAGTTTAGAGGGAGGGGAACTGTTTTTT.